This section outlines one T cell receptor beta chain sequence together with its context. Its antigen is not identified. The data derive from a study of T cell responses to AZD1222 COVID-19 vaccine. Across the whole study: Combined were second doses at about 4 or about 12 weeks. The study's findings and limits: Repertoires were obtained only post-peak T cell response. Of spike-specific TCRs, nearly half reportedly target regions left unmutated in variants.

The repertoire was sequenced with immunoSEQ multiplex PCR; TCRdb's copy has only in-frame clones and lacks some. The sample records 120,000 to 150,000 clones, roughly 90% being singletons. This CDR3 contains 12 residues. The V gene's germline CDR1 is MNHEY and CDR2 SVGEGT. V lost 5 bases and J lost 3, with 5 bases in between. Material: peripheral blood, obtained on day 0 of AZD1222 vaccination. The chain couples TRBV6-2 or TRBV6-3 to TRBJ2-1, with unresolved D. The clonotype originates from an adult in good health. CDR3 residues: CASSPGYNEQFF. In DNA, the CDR3 is TGTGCCAGCAGTCCAGGCTACAATGAGCAGTTCTTC.